The clone carrying this T cell receptor (beta chain) came up a few times. Its specificity is not known. With V trimmed by 5 bases and J by 11 bases, 9 bases remained unmatched. The CDR3 extends over 13 amino acids. CDR1 is MNHEY, CDR2 SVGAGI, per germline. Produced via immunoSEQ multiplex PCR; TCRdb's table is partial and in-frame only. The repertoire holds 40,000 to 60,000 clones, with approximately 90% as singletons. The data were taken from a study of neoadjuvant nivolumab and ipilimumab in lung cancer. Overall study results and limits: Pathologic regression was not significantly tied to TCR clonality.

The TCR sequence derives from an adult with non-small cell lung cancer. Some clones in this sample may be carry-over from other donors' samples. The specimen was blood, collected before neoadjuvant nivolumab, alone or with ipilimumab. The J gene is TRBJ1-1, the V gene TRBV6-5, with 9 bases aligning to TRBD1. Here the CDR3 DNA reads TGTGCCAGCAGTACCCGGGACAGGGTTCGGGCTTTCTTT. This sequence encodes CASSTRDRVRAFF.